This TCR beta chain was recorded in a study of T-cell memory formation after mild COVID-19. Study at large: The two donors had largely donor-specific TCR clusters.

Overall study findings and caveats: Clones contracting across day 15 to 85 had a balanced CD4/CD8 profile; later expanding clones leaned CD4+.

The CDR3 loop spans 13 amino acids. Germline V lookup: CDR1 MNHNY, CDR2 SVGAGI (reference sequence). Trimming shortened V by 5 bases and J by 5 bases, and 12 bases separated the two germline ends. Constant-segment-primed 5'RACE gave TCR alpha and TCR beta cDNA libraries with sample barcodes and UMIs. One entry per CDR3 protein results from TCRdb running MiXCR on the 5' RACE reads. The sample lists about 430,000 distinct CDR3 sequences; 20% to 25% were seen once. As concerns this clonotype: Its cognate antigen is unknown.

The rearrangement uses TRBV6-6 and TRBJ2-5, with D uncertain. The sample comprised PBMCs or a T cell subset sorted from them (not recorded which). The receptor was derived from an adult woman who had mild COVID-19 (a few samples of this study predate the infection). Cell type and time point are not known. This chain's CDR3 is CASSPWLGETQYF. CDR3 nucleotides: TGTGCCAGCAGTCCCTGGCTTGGGGAGACCCAGTACTTC.